The 27 T cell receptor beta chains presented below share a single source sample, sequenced in a study of OX40 agonist ivuxolimab in advanced cancers. Generated by immunoSEQ multiplex PCR, the TCRdb table keeps only in-frame clones and is missing some. The sample shows roughly 70,000 clones, 87% of them seen only once. The sequencing here drew on CD4+ or CD8+ T cells sorted from blood, taken in a trial of the OX40 agonist ivuxolimab. These receptors came from an adult with an advanced solid tumor such as melanoma, head and neck, liver or kidney cancer.

The chain uses TRBV18 and TRBJ2-7; a possible D gene is TRBD2 (5 bases). The germline V and J ends were trimmed by 2 bases and 7 bases, with 12 bases remaining between them. There are 13 residues in the CDR3. CDR1 and CDR2 (germline): KGHSH, LQKENI. CDR3 in DNA: TGTGCCAGCTCACCAGAGGGTTCGCGAGAGCAGTACTTC. Translation gives CASSPEGSREQYF.

The chain couples TRBV18 to TRBJ2-2; 7 positions match TRBD2. Germline V gives CDR1 KGHSH, CDR2 LQKENI. V dropped 0 bases and J dropped 2; count of bases not matched to a gene: 3. CDR3 size: 16 residues. CDR3 sequence reads: CASSPPEAGNTGELFF. The CDR3 DNA is TGTGCCAGCTCACCACCGGAAGCGGGAAACACCGGGGAGCTGTTTTTT.

The chain recombines TRBV10-2 with TRBJ2-6; D tentatively reads TRBD1 or TRBD2 (6 bases each). V was shortened by 10 bases and J by 2 bases, with 15 bases between the two germline ends. This CDR3 spans 15 amino acids. CDR1 is WSHSY and CDR2 is SAAADI in the germline V gene. The CDR3 region is CAIQEGGPGANVLTF. DNA for the CDR3: TGCGCCATCCAAGAAGGGGGGCCTGGGGCCAACGTCCTGACTTTC.

The CDR3 DNA reads TGCGCCAGCAGCTTGGATTCCGGGGGCAAGGGTGAGCAGTACTTC. Its translation: CASSLDSGGKGEQYF. The chain recombines TRBV5-1 with TRBJ2-7, with D tentatively TRBD1 or TRBD2 (6 bases each). Germline V gene data show CDR1 as SGHRS and CDR2 as YFSETQ. Trimming shortened V by 0 bases and J by 7 bases, and 17 bases separated the two germline ends. This CDR3 is built from 15 residues.

The chain combines TRBV7-9 with TRBJ1-2, with D possibly being TRBD1 (5 bases). Germline lookup yields CDR1 SEHNR and CDR2 FQNEAQ (reference sequence). This CDR3 has 16 residues. V was cut by 1 base and J by 4 bases, with 16 bases left in between. CDR3 region: CASSLGRGNLGYGYTF. The DNA of the CDR3 is TGTGCCAGCAGCTTAGGGAGGGGCAACCTTGGCTATGGCTACACCTTC. Full variable domain (rest looked up from reference TRBV7-9 and TRBJ1-2): DTGVSQNPRHKITKRGQNVTFRCDPISEHNRLYWYRQTLGQGPEFLTYFQNEAQLEKSRLLSDRFSAERPKGSFSTLEIQRTEQGDSAMYLCASSLGRGNLGYGYTFGSGTRLTVV.

The V gene is TRBV7-2, the J gene TRBJ1-4; 7 bases map to TRBD1. The CDR3 spans 15 residues. The J segment lost 5 bases and the V segment lost 5 bases, leaving 8 bases of the junction unmatched. Per the germline V gene, CDR1 is SGHTA and CDR2 is FQGNSA. Here the CDR3 DNA reads TGTGCCAGCAGCCTCCGACAGGGCAGAAATGAAAAACTGTTTTTT. Translating it yields CASSLRQGRNEKLFF.

CDR3 in amino acids: CASSLGSPQGEKLFF. The CDR3 DNA reads as TGTGCCAGCAGCTTGGGCTCCCCACAGGGTGAAAAACTGTTTTTT. The chain links TRBV5-8 to TRBJ1-4; D perhaps matches TRBD1 (6 bases). With 0 bases removed from V and 7 bases from J, the gap between germline ends came to 13 bases. The CDR3 totals 15 residues. Germline-derived CDR1 and CDR2 are SGHTS and YDEGEE.

The chain employs TRBV18 and TRBJ2-5; D gene unclear. V lost 1 base to trimming and J lost 5 bases, with 11 bases between them. There are 14 residues in the CDR3. The germline gives CDR1 KGHSH, CDR2 LQKENI. Written as DNA, the CDR3 is TGTGCCAGCTCACCACTTGACGTAAGGGAGACCCAGTACTTC. Translating gives CASSPLDVRETQYF.

V and J are TRBV19 and TRBJ1-1, with 8 bases identical to TRBD1. Germline trimming cut 4 bases from V and 5 bases from J; bases unmatched to any gene: 9. The CDR3 spans 15 residues. Germline-derived CDR1 and CDR2 are LNHDA and SQIVND (reference sequence). CDR3 coding DNA: TGTGCCAGTAGTAAAGGACAGGGAGGTGGTACTGAAGCTTTCTTT. Its protein is CASSKGQGGGTEAFF.

The chain is built from TRBV7-2 and TRBJ2-7; D ambiguous. The CDR3 contains 13 residues. CDR1 and CDR2 from the germline V gene are SGHTA and FQGNSA. Trimming removed 2 bases at V and 6 bases at J, with 11 bases between. CDR3 sequence: CASSLLGFGEQYF. As DNA, the CDR3 is TGTGCCAGCAGCTTACTTGGGTTTGGCGAGCAGTACTTC.

CDR3 coding DNA: TGCGCCAGCAGCCTTAGCACAGATACGCAGTATTTT. It yields the protein CASSLSTDTQYF. The chain has TRBV5-1 and TRBJ2-3; D is uncertain. The CDR3 totals 12 residues. Trimming cost V 4 bases and J 0 bases, with 3 bases left between them. Germline V gene lookup returns CDR1 SGHRS and CDR2 YFSETQ.

This clone was observed once. The chain carries TRBV28 and TRBJ2-1, with D possibly matching TRBD2 (5 bases). The V end lost 6 bases, the J end lost 9 bases, and 12 bases lay between the germline ends. CDR1 and CDR2 (germline): MDHEN, SYDVKM. The CDR3 covers 12 residues. CDR3 coding DNA: TGTGCCAGCAGGATACTAGGACGTGAGCAGTTCTTC. Amino acids: CASRILGREQFF.

The chain is built from TRBV6-6 and TRBJ1-1, with D unclear. Germline values: CDR1 MNHNY, CDR2 SVGAGI (reference sequence). With 6 bases removed from V and 3 bases from J, the gap between germline ends came to 11 bases. The CDR3 spans 13 residues. CDR3 loop: CASSPRPDTEAFF. CDR3 nucleotide sequence: TGTGCCAGCAGCCCGCGCCCTGACACTGAAGCTTTCTTT.

This clone was seen only a few times. The chain links TRBV14 to TRBJ2-5, with 7 positions matching TRBD1. The CDR3 sequence is 15 residues long. J was trimmed by 3 bases and V by 4 bases; bases with no gene match: 8. The germline V gene has CDR1 SGHDN and CDR2 FVKESK. CDR3 nucleotides: TGTGCCAGCAGCCCATTCCGGGACAGAAAAGAGACCCAGTACTTC. Encoded protein: CASSPFRDRKETQYF. Supplemented by reference TRBV14 and TRBJ2-5, the full variable domain reads EAGVTQFPSHSVIEKGQTVTLRCDPISGHDNLYWYRRVMGKEIKFLLHFVKESKQDESGMPNNRFLAERTGGTYSTLKVQPAELEDSGVYFCASSPFRDRKETQYFGPGTRLLVL.

The chain recombines TRBV18 with TRBJ1-5; D not resolved. From germline, CDR1 is KGHSH and CDR2 LQKENI. Trimming cost V 6 bases and J 0 bases, with 6 bases left between them. The CDR3 runs to 13 residues. In nucleotides, the CDR3 is TGTGCCAGCTCCCTGGATAGCAATCAGCCCCAGCATTTT. The encoded protein is CASSLDSNQPQHF. Complete variable domain (other parts from reference TRBV18 and TRBJ1-5): NAGVMQNPRHLVRRRGQEARLRCSPMKGHSHVYWYRQLPEEGLKFMVYLQKENIIDESGMPKERFSAEFPKEGPSILRIQQVVRGDSAAYFCASSLDSNQPQHFGDGTRLSIL.

This sequence joins TRBV27 and TRBJ2-3, with D uncertain. Trimming shortened V by 4 bases and J by 6 bases, and 17 bases separated the two germline ends. CDR3 length: 15 amino acids. CDR1 and CDR2 (germline): MNHEY, SMNVEV (reference sequence). DNA of the CDR3: TGTGCCAGCAGTTCTAATCGCCCCGGTCGGGATACGCAGTATTTT. As protein: CASSSNRPGRDTQYF.

The CDR3 here is CASSPGADPTTGELFF. The CDR3 coding sequence is TGTGCCAGCAGCCCCGGGGCAGATCCTACAACCGGGGAGCTGTTTTTT. The chain has TRBV5-4 and TRBJ2-2; D may be TRBD1 or TRBD2 (5 bases each). The V gene lost 4 bases and the J gene lost 5 bases, with 18 bases spanning the gap. This CDR3 is built from 16 residues. The germline CDR1 and CDR2 sequences are SGHNT and YYREEE (reference sequence).

This rearrangement joins TRBV5-5 to TRBJ2-7; D is possibly TRBD1 or TRBD2 (5 bases each). Trimming removed 4 bases at V and 9 bases at J, with 20 bases between. The germline V gene encodes CDR1 SGHKS and CDR2 YYEKEE (reference sequence). The CDR3 totals 14 residues. CDR3 in amino acids: CASSPRALEGAQYF. The CDR3 nucleotides read TGTGCCAGCAGCCCCAGGGCACTCGAGGGCGCGCAGTACTTC.

By frequency in the sample, this clone is medium-sized. CDR3 region: CASSLDYTESEAFF. The CDR3 bases are TGTGCCAGCAGCTTGGACTATACAGAGAGTGAAGCTTTCTTT. The gene calls are TRBV7-9 and TRBJ1-1; D gene uncertain. This CDR3 has 14 amino acids. The V end lost 3 bases, the J end lost 7 bases, and 15 bases lay between the germline ends. The germline gives CDR1 SEHNR, CDR2 FQNEAQ (reference sequence).

The rearrangement uses TRBV4-1 and TRBJ2-5; 7 bases fit TRBD1. Trimming removed 4 bases from V and 2 bases from J; junction bases left unmatched: 4. Germline V gives CDR1 MGHRA, CDR2 YSYEKL. CDR3 length: 14 amino acids. Here the CDR3 DNA reads TGCGCCAGCAGCCGACAGGGAACGCAAGAGACCCAGTACTTC. The encoded protein is CASSRQGTQETQYF.

V is TRBV2 and J is TRBJ1-2; D is possibly TRBD1 (6 bases). This CDR3 region has 14 residues. Trimming stripped 6 bases from V and 7 bases from J, with 18 bases between. Germline V gives CDR1 SNHLY, CDR2 FYNNEI. The CDR3 spells CASSDFSGASGYTF. As DNA, the CDR3 is TGTGCCAGCAGCGATTTTTCAGGGGCTAGTGGCTACACCTTC.

This clone was observed once. In DNA, the CDR3 is TGTGCCAGCAGTTTATCCCTGCACGAGCAGTACTTC. Protein: CASSLSLHEQYF. This rearrangement joins TRBV28 to TRBJ2-7; no definite D call. V was shortened by 1 base and J by 5 bases, with 6 bases between the two germline ends. Germline V gene lookup returns CDR1 MDHEN and CDR2 SYDVKM. The length of the CDR3 is 12 residues.

The CDR3 loop reads CASSSGAGGPRGEQYF. Written as DNA, the CDR3 is TGTGCCAGCAGCTCAGGAGCGGGAGGGCCCCGGGGAGAGCAGTACTTC. The J gene is TRBJ2-7, the V gene TRBV7-3; TRBD2 agrees at 10 bases. V trimming: 4 bases; J trimming: 7 bases; junction bases outside the gene matches: 13. Germline V gives CDR1 SGHTA, CDR2 FQGTGA. The CDR3 totals 16 residues. Full variable domain (rest looked up from reference TRBV7-3 and TRBJ2-7): GAGVSQTPSNKVTEKGKYVELRCDPISGHTALYWYRQSLGQGPEFLIYFQGTGAADDSGLPNDRFFAVRPEGSVSTLKIQRTERGDSAVYLCASSSGAGGPRGEQYFGPGTRLTVT.

The V and J genes are TRBV28 and TRBJ2-3, with 15 bases aligning to TRBD2. V gave up 6 bases and J gave up 14 bases; unmatched junction bases: 9. This CDR3 spans 14 amino acids. The V gene's germline CDR1 is MDHEN and CDR2 SYDVKM. The CDR3 sequence is CASRASGLAGGVYF. In nucleotides, the CDR3 is TGTGCCAGCAGAGCATCGGGACTAGCGGGAGGAGTGTATTTT.

This chain connects TRBV4-1 to TRBJ2-3; D is tentatively TRBD1 or TRBD2 (7 bases each). The length of the CDR3 is 14 residues. CDR1 MGHRA and CDR2 YSYEKL come from the germline V gene. Trimming removed 8 bases at V and 3 bases at J, with 15 bases between. The CDR3 loop is CASGGGQRTDTQYF. DNA of the CDR3: TGCGCCAGCGGGGGGGGACAGAGGACAGATACGCAGTATTTT.

Note on this clone: At one boundary the junction diverges from the germline segment, which might be a read error. The chain uses TRBV5-1 and TRBJ2-2, with TRBD1 as a possible D gene (6 bases). The CDR3 is made up of 14 amino acids. Germline CDR1 is SGHRS and CDR2 is YFSETQ. The CDR3 protein is CASSKGEYTGELFF. The CDR3, as DNA: TGTGCCAGCAGTAAGGGGGAGTACACCGGGGAGCTGTTTTTT.

The chain links TRBV7-9 to TRBJ1-1, with D possibly TRBD1 on 6 matching bases. Trimming pared 1 base from V and 8 bases from J, leaving 8 bases between. CDR3 size: 12 residues. Germline CDR1 and CDR2: SEHNR and FQNEAQ (reference sequence). Written as DNA, the CDR3 is TGTGCCAGCAGCTTAGTACAGGGAGAAGCTTTCTTT. Its protein is CASSLVQGEAFF.